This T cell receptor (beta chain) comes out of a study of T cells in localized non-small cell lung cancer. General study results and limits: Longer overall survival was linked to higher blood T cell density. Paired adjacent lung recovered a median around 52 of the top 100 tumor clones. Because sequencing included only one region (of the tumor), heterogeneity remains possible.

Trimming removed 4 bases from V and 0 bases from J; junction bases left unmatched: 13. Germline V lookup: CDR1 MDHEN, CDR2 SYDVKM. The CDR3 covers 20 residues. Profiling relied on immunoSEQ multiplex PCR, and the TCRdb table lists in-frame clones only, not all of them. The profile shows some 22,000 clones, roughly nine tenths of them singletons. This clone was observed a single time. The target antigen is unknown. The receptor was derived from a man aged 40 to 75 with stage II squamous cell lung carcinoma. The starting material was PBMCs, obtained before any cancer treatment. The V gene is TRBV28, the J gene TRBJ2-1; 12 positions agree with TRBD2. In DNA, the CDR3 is TGTGCCAGCAGTTCCCTGTTAACTAGCGGGGGGTTCAGCTCCTACAATGAGCAGTTCTTC. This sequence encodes CASSSLLTSGGFSSYNEQFF. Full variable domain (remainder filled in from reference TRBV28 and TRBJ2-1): DVKVTQSSRYLVKRTGEKVFLECVQDMDHENMFWYRQDPGLGLRLIYFSYDVKMKEKGDIPEGYSVSREKKERFSLILESASTNQTSMYLCASSSLLTSGGFSSYNEQFFGPGTRLTVL.